These 14 T cell receptor beta chains were all obtained from the same sample, sequenced in a study of T cells in Graves' hyperthyroidism and ophthalmopathy. Amplification yielded TCR beta CDR3 regions, with RNA transcripts as the source. With the HTBI primer set, the TCR CDR3 went through a first round of RT-PCR. TCRdb re-derived calls from the multiplex PCR reads in MiXCR, one entry per CDR3 protein. The sample has 500,000 to 700,000 distinct CDR3 sequences, around 15% seen once. Sample: blood. Source of these receptors: a woman aged 18 to 35 with Graves' hyperthyroidism.

This clonotype has a count of ten or more. The gene calls are TRBV29-1 and TRBJ2-5; possible D gene TRBD1, 5 bases. Germline V gene sequence: CDR1 SQVTM, CDR2 ANQGSEA. The CDR3 is 13 amino acids. Trimming cost V 7 bases and J 1 base, with 13 bases left between them. The CDR3 loop is CSDGAGPQETQYF. Written as DNA, the CDR3 is TGCAGCGATGGGGCAGGTCCCCAAGAGACCCAGTACTTC.

This clonotype was counted ten times or more. The gene calls are TRBV12-3 or TRBV12-4 and TRBJ1-6; 10 bases match TRBD1. The J segment lost 10 bases and the V segment lost 1 base, leaving 1 base of the junction unmatched. The CDR3 contains 14 residues. The CDR3 DNA reads as TGTGCCAGCAGTTTAGGGACAGGGGGGTCACCCCTCCACTTT. Its protein product is CASSLGTGGSPLHF.

This clonotype has at least ten counts. The V and J genes are TRBV10-3 and TRBJ1-1; D unclear. This CDR3 region has 15 residues. V lost 6 bases, J lost 0 bases, and 14 bases lay in between. From germline, CDR1 is ENHRY and CDR2 SYGVKD. The CDR3 loop reads CAIRDDGVMNTEAFF. CDR3 DNA: TGTGCCATCAGGGACGATGGGGTCATGAACACTGAAGCTTTCTTT.

For this clonotype: A clone one base away is much larger, so this may be a read error. CDR3 sequence: CASNPGQGDYGYTF. The CDR3 DNA sequence: TGTGCCAGCAACCCGGGACAGGGGGACTATGGCTACACCTTC. J is TRBJ1-2 and V is TRBV11-2, with 11 bases aligning to TRBD1. Germline CDR1 and CDR2: SGHAT and FQNNGV. The J segment lost 3 bases and the V segment lost 7 bases, leaving 4 bases of the junction unmatched. The CDR3 has 14 residues.

This clonotype was picked up many times. The chain uses TRBV2 and TRBJ1-2, with 7 bases aligning to TRBD1. CDR3 size: 12 residues. Per the germline V gene, CDR1 is SNHLY and CDR2 is FYNNEI. V trimming: 7 bases; J trimming: 4 bases; junction bases outside the gene matches: 3. CDR3 in DNA: TGTGCCAGCATCGGGACAGCCTATGGCTACACCTTC. Amino acid sequence: CASIGTAYGYTF. The full variable domain, in which reference TRBV2 and TRBJ1-2 provide the parts outside the CDR3, is EPEVTQTPSHQVTQMGQEVILRCVPISNHLYFYWYRQILGQKVEFLVSFYNNEISEKSEIFDDQFSVERPDGSNFTLKIRSTKLEDSAMYFCASIGTAYGYTFGSGTRLTVV.

This clonotype was seen repeatedly, ten times or more. The V and J genes are TRBV6-2 or TRBV6-3 and TRBJ2-3; D ambiguous. Germline CDR1 and CDR2: MNHEY and SVGEGT. The V end lost 6 bases, the J end lost 6 bases, and 7 bases lay between the germline ends. There are 11 residues in the CDR3. CDR3 nucleotide sequence: TGTGCCAGCAGCCCCGAGGATACGCAGTATTTT. It codes for CASSPEDTQYF.

This clonotype was counted many times. V is TRBV5-1 and J is TRBJ1-2, with TRBD1 identical over 9 bases. The CDR3 contains 17 residues. From germline, CDR1 is SGHRS and CDR2 YFSETQ. V lost 4 bases, J lost 5 bases, and 15 bases stayed unmatched. The CDR3 protein is CASSPGQGALRSYGYTF. The CDR3 coding sequence is TGCGCCAGCAGCCCGGGACAGGGTGCGTTGCGGAGTTATGGCTACACCTTC. The whole variable domain, filled in from reference TRBV5-1 and TRBJ1-2, reads KAGVTQTPRYLIKTRGQQVTLSCSPISGHRSVSWYQQTPGQGLQFLFEYFSETQRNKGNFPGRFSGRQFSNSRSEMNVSTLELGDSALYLCASSPGQGALRSYGYTFGSGTRLTVV.

This clonotype was found a few times. The chain has TRBV3-1 and TRBJ2-2; D uncertain. The CDR3 is made up of 12 amino acids. Trimming pared 1 base from V and 11 bases from J, leaving 8 bases between. The germline V gene encodes CDR1 LGHDT and CDR2 YNNKEL (reference sequence). In DNA, the CDR3 is TGTGCCAGCAGCCAAGCACGAGGCGAGCTGTTTTTT. It codes for CASSQARGELFF.

This clonotype showed up many times. This chain connects TRBV18 to TRBJ1-1; D gene unclear. The V and J ends lost 2 bases and 3 bases respectively, with 4 bases between them. In germline, CDR1 is KGHSH, CDR2 LQKENI. The CDR3 has 12 residues. The DNA for the CDR3 is TGTGCCAGCTCACCATCCGACACTGAAGCTTTCTTT. It yields the protein CASSPSDTEAFF. The full variable domain, its missing parts supplied by reference TRBV18 and TRBJ1-1, is NAGVMQNPRHLVRRRGQEARLRCSPMKGHSHVYWYRQLPEEGLKFMVYLQKENIIDESGMPKERFSAEFPKEGPSILRIQQVVRGDSAAYFCASSPSDTEAFFGQGTRLTVV.

This clonotype was observed at least ten times. The rearrangement uses TRBV7-2 and TRBJ1-5; D unresolved. This CDR3 contains 18 residues. V was shortened by 5 bases and J by 0 bases, with 20 bases between the two germline ends. CDR1 is SGHTA and CDR2 is FQGNSA in the germline V gene. The CDR3 coding sequence is TGTGCCAGCAGCCCTATCCCCCAGAGAACCTATAGCAATCAGCCCCAGCATTTT. Residues: CASSPIPQRTYSNQPQHF.

The table lists this clonotype with a few counts. The genes are TRBV20-1 and TRBJ2-1; no reliable D call. The V end was cut by 1 base, the J end by 5 bases, with 12 bases between. This CDR3 contains 14 residues. Germline V CDR1 and CDR2: DFQATT, SNEGSKA (reference sequence). CDR3 sequence (DNA): TGCAGTGCTAGAGGGGTAACGGACGACAATGAGCAGTTCTTC. This gives the protein CSARGVTDDNEQFF.

This clonotype showed up just a few times. The CDR3 nucleotides are TGTGCCAGCAGCCCAACCACCCGTGGGGCGACTGAAGCTTTCTTT. Translation: CASSPTTRGATEAFF. V usage is TRBV9 and J usage is TRBJ1-1, with a tentative D call TRBD1 (5 bases). Trimming shortened V by 4 bases and J by 5 bases, and 18 bases separated the two germline ends. The CDR3 runs 15 residues. Germline lookup yields CDR1 SGDLS and CDR2 YYNGEE.

This clonotype occurred a few times. A read error may explain this, as a much larger clone is one base away. This chain joins TRBV5-1 and TRBJ1-1; 7 positions agree with TRBD1. This CDR3 contains 13 residues. Germline V gives CDR1 SGHRS, CDR2 YFSETQ. DNA of the CDR3: TGCGCCAGCTCGACAGGGCTGAACGCTGAAGCTTTCTTT. It codes for CASSTGLNAEAFF.

This clonotype was seen only a few times. A much more abundant neighbour one base away suggests this may be a read error. V gene TRBV2 combines with J gene TRBJ2-7, with 11 positions matching TRBD2. The trim removed 9 bases at V and 7 bases at J, leaving 5 bases unmatched. This CDR3 comprises 12 residues. Germline V gives CDR1 SNHLY, CDR2 FYNNEI. The CDR3 region is CARGTSGYEQYF. The CDR3 nucleotides read TGTGCCAGGGGGACTAGCGGATATGAGCAGTACTTC. Full variable domain (remainder filled in from reference TRBV2 and TRBJ2-7): EPEVTQTPSHQVTQMGQEVILRCVPISNHLYFYWYRQILGQKVEFLVSFYNNEISEKSEIFDDQFSVERPDGSNFTLKIRSTKLEDSAMYFCARGTSGYEQYFGPGTRLTVT.